A selection of T cell receptor beta chains follows, all from one sample in a study of OX40 agonist ivuxolimab in advanced cancers. Measured with immunoSEQ multiplex PCR; TCRdb has only the in-frame clones, and not every one. This sample has 75,000 to 90,000 clones; approximately 84% occur once, and the top ten carry roughly 6.6%. This specimen was CD4+ or CD8+ T cells sorted from blood, taken in a trial of the OX40 agonist ivuxolimab. These receptors all come from an adult with an advanced solid tumor such as melanoma, head and neck, liver or kidney cancer. The CDR3 runs from the conserved cysteine through the conserved F or W. A D gene is named only where the DNA matches it firmly. The listing skips clone size in some rows; elsewhere it reads once, few, many or a size class.

j_gene	d_gene	v_gene	abundance	CDR3nt	CDR3aa
TRBJ2-7	.	TRBV6-5	.	TGTGCCAGCAGTTGGGACGGCTCTTCCTACGAGCAGTACTTC	CASSWDGSSYEQYF
TRBJ1-6	TRBD1	TRBV27	.	TGTGCCAGCAGTTTAATCAGGGGGGTGAATTCACCCCTCCACTTT	CASSLIRGVNSPLHF
TRBJ1-3	.	TRBV6-6	.	TGTGCCAGCAGCGGGGGGTTTTCTGGAAACACCATATATTTT	CASSGGFSGNTIYF
TRBJ1-2	.	TRBV6-6	.	TGTGCCCTGGGGACCGTGGGACCCTATGGCTACACCTTC	CALGTVGPYGYTF
TRBJ2-3	.	TRBV4-1	.	TGCGCCAGCAGCCAAGAAGAGAGGTATGGAGATACGCAGTATTTT	CASSQEERYGDTQYF
TRBJ2-1	.	TRBV7-3	.	TGTGCCAGCAGCTTGGTTGGCGGTTCCTACAATGAGCAGTTCTTC	CASSLVGGSYNEQFF
TRBJ2-2	TRBD2	TRBV7-2	.	TGTGCCAGCAGCTTAGTTGCGGGAGGGTTGACCGGGGAGCTGTTTTTT	CASSLVAGGLTGELFF
TRBJ1-1	.	TRBV5-4	.	TGTGCCAGCAGCCGGACCGCGAATGAGGTTGAAGCTTTCTTT	CASSRTANEVEAFF
TRBJ2-2	.	TRBV5-1	.	TGCGCCAGCAGAACGGCAACGGAGAACAATCAGAACACCGGGGAGCTGTTTTTT	CASRTATENNQNTGELFF
TRBJ1-2	TRBD1	TRBV27	.	TGTGCCAGCAGTTTATCCCCGGCAGGGGGCAACTATGGCTACACCTTC	CASSLSPAGGNYGYTF
TRBJ2-2	.	TRBV6-5	.	TGTGCCAGCAGCCCCGAGGGGGTTCGCGCCGGGGAGCTGTTTTTT	CASSPEGVRAGELFF
TRBJ1-1	.	TRBV5-4	.	TGTGCCAGCAGCCAAGGTTTTGCCACTGAAGCTTTCTTT	CASSQGFATEAFF
TRBJ2-1	TRBD2	TRBV7-3	.	TGTGCCAGCAGCTTAAAAGGAGGCGGGCTAGCGGGAGGGAGGGATGAGCAGTTCTTC	CASSLKGGGLAGGRDEQFF
TRBJ2-1	TRBD2	TRBV11-3	.	TGTGCCAGCAGCCCAAGACTAGCGGGGAATGAGCAGTTCTTC	CASSPRLAGNEQFF
TRBJ2-7	.	TRBV29-1	.	TGCAGCGTTGTCTCCGGGAGCCCTTCCTACGAGCAGTACTTC	CSVVSGSPSYEQYF
TRBJ2-7	.	TRBV30	.	TGTGCCTGGAATATCGGTGGCGAGCAGTACTTC	CAWNIGGEQYF
TRBJ2-7	.	TRBV6-6	.	TGTGCCAGCAGTTACTCAACTAAAGGGGGCGAGCAGTACTTC	CASSYSTKGGEQYF
TRBJ1-1	TRBD1	TRBV5-4	.	TGTGCCAGCAGCCTCGGGACAGGGGGCAGCCACAATGAAGCTTTCTTT	CASSLGTGGSHNEAFF
TRBJ2-1	TRBD1	TRBV7-8	.	TGTGCCAGCAGCTTACCTGGGACAGGATTTTTTTTCTTC	CASSLPGTGFFFF
TRBJ2-5	TRBD2	TRBV30	.	TGTGCCTGGAGTGTCACTCAGACTAGCCGCGAGACCCAGTACTTC	CAWSVTQTSRETQYF
TRBJ1-1	.	TRBV12-5	once	TGTGCTAGTGGTTTGGTAAGACAGGCGAACACTGAAGCTTTCTTT	CASGLVRQANTEAFF
TRBJ1-5	.	TRBV19	few	TGTGCCAGTAGTGTTGGACGTGATCAGCCCCAGCATTTT	CASSVGRDQPQHF
TRBJ1-5	TRBD1	TRBV19	once	TGTGCCAGTAGTATTAGGACAGGGAATCAGCCCCAGCATTTT	CASSIRTGNQPQHF
TRBJ2-2	.	TRBV5-1	.	TGCGCCAGCAGCTTGAAGACCACCGGGGAGCTGTTTTTT	CASSLKTTGELFF
TRBJ1-2	.	TRBV5-8	.	TGTGCCAGCAGCTTGGACAAGGTGGGAGGCTACACCTTC	CASSLDKVGGYTF
TRBJ2-1	.	TRBV18	.	TGTGCCAGCTCACCAAGGGGGGCCACCTACAATGAGCAGTTCTTC	CASSPRGATYNEQFF
TRBJ1-5	.	TRBV7-6	.	TGTGCCAGCAGCTTAGAGGCAGCCGGGAACAATCAGCCCCAGCATTTT	CASSLEAAGNNQPQHF
TRBJ1-1	.	TRBV5-1	.	TGCGCCAGCAGCTTGGAGAATCAGGGTAAAGCTTTCTTT	CASSLENQGKAFF
TRBJ1-2	.	TRBV7-8	once	TGTGCCAGCAGCGTACAGGGTTTCGGAGGTGGCTACACCTTC	CASSVQGFGGGYTF
TRBJ2-1	TRBD2	TRBV5-1	.	TGCGCCAGCCGACTAGCGGGAGGGCGTAGGGAGTTCTTC	CASRLAGGRREFF
TRBJ1-2	.	TRBV21-1	.	TGTGCCAGCAGCGTCGGAGATTTCGACAGGGGGCAAAATGACTATGGCTACACCTTC	CASSVGDFDRGQNDYGYTF
TRBJ2-7	TRBD1	TRBV25-1	.	TGTGCCAGCAGTGGGATGGACAGGAAGAGCTCCTACGAGCAGTACTTC	CASSGMDRKSSYEQYF
TRBJ2-3	TRBD2	TRBV7-6	.	TGTGCCAGCAGCCCTAGGGGGGTTATGCGGGAGGCTCAGTATTTT	CASSPRGVMREAQYF
TRBJ1-6	TRBD1	TRBV18	.	TGTGCCAGCTCACAAGACAGGGGTAATTCACCCCTCCACTTT	CASSQDRGNSPLHF
TRBJ2-1	.	TRBV15	.	TGTGCCACCAGTGAGTTGCGGCCCGGGATATACCATGAGCAGTTCTTC	CATSELRPGIYHEQFF
TRBJ2-5	.	TRBV5-1	.	TGCGCCAGCTACCCCCGGATTGACAGGTCAACCCAAGAGACCCAGTACTTC	CASYPRIDRSTQETQYF
TRBJ2-1	TRBD2	TRBV9	.	TGTGCCAGCAGCGTAGGGAGCGGGAGGCCCTACAATGAGCAGTTCTTC	CASSVGSGRPYNEQFF
TRBJ2-2	.	TRBV19	few	TGTGCCAGTAGTATCCCCTCCCACGAAGATTTCACCGGGGAGCTGTTTTTT	CASSIPSHEDFTGELFF
TRBJ2-7	.	TRBV6-1	.	TGTGCCAGCCAGACTAGGGGAAACAACTACGAGCAGTACTTC	CASQTRGNNYEQYF
TRBJ1-2	.	TRBV7-8	.	TGTGCCAGCAGCTTAGGTGGAGGTTCCTATGGCTACACCTTC	CASSLGGGSYGYTF
TRBJ1-1	.	TRBV5-4	.	TGTGCCAGCAGCTTGGGTGGGGACACTGAAGCTTTCTTT	CASSLGGDTEAFF
TRBJ2-7	.	TRBV30	.	TGTGCCTGGAGTCCTTCGGGACGGGTCTCCTACGAGCAGTACTTC	CAWSPSGRVSYEQYF
TRBJ2-3	TRBD2	TRBV11-2	.	TGTGCCAGCAGCTCCGGACTAGCGGGCTTCACAGATACGCAGTATTTT	CASSSGLAGFTDTQYF
TRBJ2-1	.	TRBV27	.	TGTGCCAGCTCCCCGGGACACCTTAACAATGAGCAGTTCTTC	CASSPGHLNNEQFF
TRBJ2-5	TRBD1	TRBV18	.	TGTGCCAGCTCACCAGGCTTAGGGGGCCAATTGGGAGAGACCCAGTACTTC	CASSPGLGGQLGETQYF
TRBJ2-1	.	TRBV27	.	TGTGCCAGCAGTGCACAGGGGAGGGGAGCTTACAATGAGCAGTTCTTC	CASSAQGRGAYNEQFF
TRBJ2-1	.	TRBV4-1	.	TGCGCCAGCAGCCAAGATGGGGTCCAGGGAACCTACAATGAGCAGTTCTTC	CASSQDGVQGTYNEQFF
TRBJ1-3	.	TRBV2	.	TGTGCCAGCAGTGACCCCCTATCAGGGGCGGGAAACACCATATATTTT	CASSDPLSGAGNTIYF
TRBJ2-7	TRBD1	TRBV25-1	.	TGTGCCAGCAGCCCCGGGACAGGGGGAAAACAGCAGTACTTC	CASSPGTGGKQQYF
TRBJ1-5	.	TRBV5-6	.	TGTGCCAGCACCCTTGGCGGAGTCTATAGCAATCAGCCCCAGCATTTT	CASTLGGVYSNQPQHF
TRBJ1-1	TRBD1	TRBV18	.	TGTGCCAGCGTCCCTAACAGGGGGCAGGACACTGAAGCTTTCTTT	CASVPNRGQDTEAFF
TRBJ2-3	.	TRBV10-2	.	TGCGCCAGCTTCGGCGGCGGGAATACGCAGTATTTT	CASFGGGNTQYF
TRBJ2-7	.	TRBV5-6	.	TGTGCCAGCAGCTTGGGTAATGCCGGGAGTCCATTCCCCGAGCAGTACTTC	CASSLGNAGSPFPEQYF
TRBJ1-1	.	TRBV7-8	.	TGTGCCAGCAGCTTAGGGGCCCCGAACACTGAAGCTTTCTTT	CASSLGAPNTEAFF
TRBJ2-3	.	TRBV7-2	.	TGTGCCAGCAGCCTCGGACAGAGCACAGATACGCAGTATTTT	CASSLGQSTDTQYF
TRBJ2-7	.	TRBV19	once	TGTGCCAGTAGTACTCCGGGGACGAACCTCTACGAGCAGTACTTC	CASSTPGTNLYEQYF
TRBJ1-2	.	TRBV29-1	.	TGCAGCGTTGAATCCGGGGTGGGTGGCTACACCTTC	CSVESGVGGYTF
TRBJ2-3	TRBD2	TRBV18	.	TGTGCCAGCTCCCCCATGCTAGCGGGGGGACGGGGAGATACGCAGTATTTT	CASSPMLAGGRGDTQYF
TRBJ1-3	.	TRBV6-5	.	TGTGCCACAAAGAGCTTGACTGGAAACACCACATATTTT	CATKSLTGNTTYF
TRBJ1-6	TRBD1	TRBV9	.	TGTGCCAGCAGCGTGCATGGACAGGGAAATTCACCCCTCCACTTT	CASSVHGQGNSPLHF